Shown below are 20 T cell receptor beta chains from a single sample sequenced in a study of lymphopenia after photon versus proton radiotherapy. Method: immunoSEQ multiplex PCR; TCRdb's copy keeps in-frame clones and lacks some. The sample has around 25,000 clones; approximately 84% are singletons. Sequenced material: peripheral blood, taken from a patient treated with photon-based radiotherapy. The receptors were sampled from a man aged 35 to 55 with gastric cancer.

The genes are TRBV28 and TRBJ1-2; 8 bases line up with TRBD1. CDR3 length: 13 amino acids. Germline values: CDR1 MDHEN, CDR2 SYDVKM. V was pared by 4 bases and J by 8 bases, with 6 bases of the junction left unmatched. CDR3 nucleotides: TGTGCCAGCAGTTCCGGACAGGGAGGAGGCTACACCTTC. It is translated as CASSSGQGGGYTF.

J is TRBJ2-2 and V is TRBV18; D possibly corresponds to TRBD2 (7 bases). This CDR3 spans 15 amino acids. The ends were cut back, 5 bases at V and 0 bases at J, with 10 bases in the middle. The germline gives CDR1 KGHSH, CDR2 LQKENI. The CDR3: CASSSGTPNTGELFF. In DNA form, the CDR3 reads TGTGCCAGCTCAAGCGGGACACCGAACACCGGGGAGCTGTTTTTT.

This clone was detected only once. This sequence joins TRBV7-2 and TRBJ1-2; no firm D call. The CDR3 is 13 residues long. Germline CDR1 is SGHTA and CDR2 is FQGNSA. V was clipped by 2 bases and J by 8 bases, with 12 bases between them. The CDR3 region is CASSLSAQGGYTF. The CDR3 DNA sequence: TGTGCCAGCAGCTTATCGGCTCAAGGGGGCTACACCTTC.

The chain has TRBV2 and TRBJ1-1; D remains unclear. This CDR3 is built from 12 residues. Germline V lookup: CDR1 SNHLY, CDR2 FYNNEI. Trimming took off 7 bases at V and 2 bases at J, with 8 bases between the two ends. The CDR3 region is CASTFANTEAFF. CDR3 in DNA: TGTGCCAGCACGTTCGCCAACACTGAAGCTTTCTTT. Filled out from reference TRBV2 and TRBJ1-1, the complete variable domain reads EPEVTQTPSHQVTQMGQEVILRCVPISNHLYFYWYRQILGQKVEFLVSFYNNEISEKSEIFDDQFSVERPDGSNFTLKIRSTKLEDSAMYFCASTFANTEAFFGQGTRLTVV.

V gene TRBV6-5 combines with J gene TRBJ1-3, with 9 positions matching TRBD1. This CDR3 comprises 15 residues. Germline loops: CDR1 MNHEY, CDR2 SVGAGI. J gave up 0 bases and V 6 bases, and 3 bases lay outside the gene matches. The CDR3 bases are TGTGCCAGCAGACCACAGGGGGCCTCTGGAAACACCATATATTTT. Translated: CASRPQGASGNTIYF.

The chain is built from TRBV15 and TRBJ1-5, with 9 bases matching TRBD1. The CDR3 runs 15 residues. From germline, CDR1 is LNHNV and CDR2 YYDKDF (reference sequence). V trimming: 5 bases; J trimming: 5 bases; junction bases outside the gene matches: 7. CDR3 region: CATSGWTGEDQPQHF. The CDR3 coding sequence is TGTGCCACCAGCGGATGGACAGGGGAGGATCAGCCCCAGCATTTT.

This chain joins TRBV5-1 and TRBJ1-1, with no clear D. The V end lost 0 bases, the J end lost 11 bases, and 11 bases lay between the germline ends. The CDR3 sequence is 12 residues long. CDR1 is SGHRS, CDR2 YFSETQ, per germline. The CDR3 reads CASSLEGFQAFF. CDR3 nucleotide sequence: TGCGCCAGCAGCTTGGAAGGATTCCAGGCTTTCTTT. The full variable domain, rest sourced from reference TRBV5-1 and TRBJ1-1, is KAGVTQTPRYLIKTRGQQVTLSCSPISGHRSVSWYQQTPGQGLQFLFEYFSETQRNKGNFPGRFSGRQFSNSRSEMNVSTLELGDSALYLCASSLEGFQAFFGQGTRLTVV.

The rearrangement joins TRBV30 to TRBJ1-5; D is perhaps TRBD1 (6 bases). The germline V and J ends were trimmed by 3 bases and 6 bases, with 12 bases remaining between them. The CDR3 runs 13 residues. Germline V lookup: CDR1 GTSNPN, CDR2 SVGIG (reference sequence). This CDR3 is CAWSQQGGQPQHF. The CDR3 region has the DNA TGTGCCTGGAGCCAACAGGGCGGTCAGCCCCAGCATTTT.

This clone was seen a few times. J is TRBJ1-2 and V is TRBV19, with D maybe TRBD1 (5 bases). V shed 3 bases and J shed 4 bases, with 6 bases lying between them. CDR1 and CDR2 from the germline V gene are LNHDA and SQIVND (reference sequence). This CDR3 comprises 12 residues. CDR3 bases: TGTGCCAGTAGTATGCAGGGCTATGGCTACACCTTC. Its protein product is CASSMQGYGYTF.

V gene TRBV7-2 combines with J gene TRBJ1-2; D is undetermined. V gave up 0 bases and J gave up 2 bases, with 10 bases separating them. CDR1 and CDR2 from the germline V gene are SGHTA and FQGNSA. The CDR3 contains 15 residues. The CDR3 spells CASSLAVSQNYGYTF. In DNA, the CDR3 is TGTGCCAGCAGCTTAGCCGTATCTCAGAACTATGGCTACACCTTC. Based on the CDR3 plus reference TRBV7-2 and TRBJ1-2, the full variable domain is GAGVSQSPSNKVTEKGKDVELRCDPISGHTALYWYRQSLGQGLEFLIYFQGNSAPDKSGLPSDRFSAERTGGSVSTLTIQRTQQEDSAVYLCASSLAVSQNYGYTFGSGTRLTVV.

In this sample, this clone turned up once. The chain is built from TRBV23-1 and TRBJ1-2; tentatively, D is TRBD1 (6 bases). TRBV23-1 is placed among ORFs of uncertain function. Deletions cut 1 base from V and 7 bases from J, with 13 bases between. CDR3 length equals 14 residues. The CDR3 here is CASSQFETGSGYTF. The CDR3, as DNA: TGCGCCAGCAGTCAATTCGAAACAGGGAGTGGCTACACCTTC.

The chain uses TRBV18 and TRBJ1-1; D perhaps matches TRBD1 (5 bases). Germline V lookup: CDR1 KGHSH, CDR2 LQKENI. V was trimmed by 3 bases and J by 8 bases, leaving 10 bases between them. This CDR3 comprises 12 residues. CDR3 in DNA: TGTGCCAGCTCACCTCCCGGGGACGAAGCTTTCTTT. It encodes CASSPPGDEAFF. Variable domain in full (rest from reference TRBV18 and TRBJ1-1): NAGVMQNPRHLVRRRGQEARLRCSPMKGHSHVYWYRQLPEEGLKFMVYLQKENIIDESGMPKERFSAEFPKEGPSILRIQQVVRGDSAAYFCASSPPGDEAFFGQGTRLTVV.

The rearrangement uses TRBV18 and TRBJ2-3; no clear D. V dropped 5 bases and J dropped 0 bases, with 9 bases sitting between them. Germline CDR1 reads KGHSH; CDR2 reads LQKENI. The CDR3 contains 14 residues. CDR3 bases: TGTGCCAGCTCAGCGGTGGGAAGCACAGATACGCAGTATTTT. Protein sequence: CASSAVGSTDTQYF. The whole variable domain, remainder taken from reference TRBV18 and TRBJ2-3, is NAGVMQNPRHLVRRRGQEARLRCSPMKGHSHVYWYRQLPEEGLKFMVYLQKENIIDESGMPKERFSAEFPKEGPSILRIQQVVRGDSAAYFCASSAVGSTDTQYFGPGTRLTVL.

The V and J genes are TRBV5-1 and TRBJ2-1, with a possible D match to TRBD2 (5 bases). Deletions cut 3 bases from V and 6 bases from J, with 19 bases between. The CDR3 sequence is 16 residues long. CDR1 is SGHRS, CDR2 YFSETQ, per germline. The CDR3 DNA sequence: TGCGCCAGCAGCTCCCGGACGACTATACCGAGCAATGAGCAGTTCTTC. This translates into CASSSRTTIPSNEQFF.

The chain joins TRBV9 to TRBJ2-3; 7 bases are shared with TRBD2. CDR1 is SGDLS, CDR2 YYNGEE, per germline. Trimming removed 0 bases from V and 2 bases from J; junction bases left unmatched: 6. This CDR3 is 16 amino acids long. The CDR3 is CASSVGDYLFTDTQYF. The CDR3 coding sequence is TGTGCCAGCAGCGTAGGGGACTACCTATTCACAGATACGCAGTATTTT.

The rearrangement uses TRBV5-4 and TRBJ2-4; no firm D call. The V gene lost 2 bases and the J gene lost 8 bases, with 17 bases spanning the gap. CDR1 and CDR2 from the germline V gene are SGHNT and YYREEE (reference sequence). The CDR3 length is 15 residues. DNA for the CDR3: TGTGCCAGCAGCTTCTACACTCCGGGTAGGGACATTCAGTACTTC. It yields the protein CASSFYTPGRDIQYF.

In its sample, this clone is medium-sized. The chain links TRBV5-1 to TRBJ2-7; 7 nucleotides line up with TRBD1. The CDR3 has 16 amino acids. V lost 3 bases and J lost 0; bases outside the gene matches: 9. The germline CDR1 and CDR2 sequences are SGHRS and YFSETQ. CDR3 coding DNA: TGCGCCAGCAGCTCAAGACAGGGCAACCCCTCCTACGAGCAGTACTTC. Protein sequence: CASSSRQGNPSYEQYF.

The V call is TRBV4-2, the J call TRBJ1-1, with unresolved D. V lost 3 bases, J lost 6 bases, and 14 bases lay in between. The CDR3 has 14 residues. Germline V gene lookup returns CDR1 LGHNA and CDR2 YNFKEQ. The DNA of the CDR3 is TGTGCCAGCAGCCAGGTTCTAGAGAATTCTGAAGCTTTCTTT. Translation: CASSQVLENSEAFF.

V usage is TRBV11-2 and J usage is TRBJ2-2; tentatively, D is TRBD1 or TRBD2 (5 bases each). In germline, CDR1 is SGHAT, CDR2 FQNNGV. CDR3 size: 15 residues. The germline V and J ends were trimmed by 1 base and 4 bases, with 10 bases remaining between them. CDR3 sequence: CASSLAGLATGELFF. The CDR3 DNA reads as TGTGCCAGCAGCTTAGCGGGGCTAGCCACCGGGGAGCTGTTTTTT.

The table lists this clone with a few counts. V is TRBV5-1 and J is TRBJ2-1, with TRBD2 matching over 15 bases. With 6 bases clipped from V and 0 bases from J, the junction kept 7 bases outside the gene matches. The CDR3 is 18 residues long. The germline V gene encodes CDR1 SGHRS and CDR2 YFSETQ. The CDR3 here is CASKGTSGGLSSYNEQFF. The CDR3 DNA reads TGCGCCAGCAAAGGGACTAGCGGGGGGTTAAGCTCCTACAATGAGCAGTTCTTC.